This TCR beta chain was obtained from a study of identifying expanded T cells in peripheral blood (dated by TCRdb to the late 2010s). As for the study more broadly: Four technical replicates, made by sequencing separate aliquots from the same pool of genomic DNA, were compared pairwise. The full study reports these points: Between technical replicates the binomial model flagged about 1.2 differentially abundant clones, whereas over roughly two weeks the binomial model flagged about 15 and over roughly four weeks 19 to 20. The authors expected that over much longer intervals, such as months to years, biological variance in healthy repertoires might increase even further. Both the number of clones called differentially abundant and the false-positive rate were significantly reduced by the beta-binomial model across all healthy-donor time intervals. Variance in clone template counts between roughly 2-week samples significantly increased with total template count across all healthy donors.

During the collection period, no infections or other immune events were recorded for the healthy donors. To calibrate time-dependent variance in a beta-binomial model of T-cell clone differential abundance, blood repertoires from healthy donors were used as a training cohort. The training cohort included approximately 10 healthy donors, of whom 3 were female and 7 were male. Donor ages ranged from about 29 to 65 years, with an average of roughly 46 years. Whole blood was collected from each healthy donor at three time points spaced about two weeks apart and obtained from a commercial supplier. For immunosequencing, genomic DNA was extracted from whole blood that had not been sorted. Comment on this clone: Its antigen target is currently unknown. It has no much larger one-base neighbor in the sample; base qualities were not kept.

TCRbeta CDR3 regions were profiled with the immunoSEQ Assay using bias-controlled multiplex PCR amplification of genomic DNA. On the study's bioinformatics: The absolute abundance of each unique TCRbeta CDR3 region was quantified after sequences were collapsed and filtered. Differential abundance was assessed using a binomial (Fisher-equivalent) model and a beta-binomial model in which time-dependent variance fitted from healthy donors was added. Clones with fewer than 5 combined templates were removed, and a clone was called differentially abundant if the clone's Benjamini-Hochberg FDR was below 0.01. Using the form v = (b*log(k)+a)^2, the beta-binomial variance was modeled as a function of the total template count across the two samples. What TCRdb holds here is the immuneACCESS table cut down to in-frame rearrangements. Part of the clones is not present; checked against another copy, under half of the missing clones reflect an unresolved V gene, and the others are unexplained. That table supplies the V and J calls and clone size; D and trimming were determined from the DNA. The sample data list more than 50,000 clones, and approximately 82% of these were observed just once. Under 20% of the sample belongs to the ten largest clones.

The sequence came from a person aged 18 to 70 in good health. Sequenced: blood.

The bases are TGTGCCAGTAGCCATGCGGGACAGGGGGCCTATGGCTACACCTTC. Its coded protein is CASSHAGQGAYGYTF. The chain is made from TRBV19 and TRBJ1-2; 12 bases in the junction line up with TRBD1. CDR1 LNHDA and CDR2 SQIVND are derived from the germline V gene (reference sequence). The CDR3 numbers 15 residues from cysteine through phenylalanine. Left in the record is the CDR3 DNA by itself, 45 bases read in frame from the first base. Clipping removes 6 bases from V and 4 bases from J, with 6 as the unmatched junction base count.